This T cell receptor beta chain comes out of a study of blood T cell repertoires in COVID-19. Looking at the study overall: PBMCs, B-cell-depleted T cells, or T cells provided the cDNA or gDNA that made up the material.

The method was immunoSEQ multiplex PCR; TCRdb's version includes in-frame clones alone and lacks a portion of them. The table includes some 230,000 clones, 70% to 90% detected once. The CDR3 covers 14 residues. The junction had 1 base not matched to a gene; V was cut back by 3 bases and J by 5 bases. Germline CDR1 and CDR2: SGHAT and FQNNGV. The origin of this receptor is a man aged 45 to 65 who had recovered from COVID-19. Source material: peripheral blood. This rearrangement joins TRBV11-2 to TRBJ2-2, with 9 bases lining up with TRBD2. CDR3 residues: CASSFTSGTGELFF. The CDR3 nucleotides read TGTGCCAGCAGCTTTACTAGCGGGACCGGGGAGCTGTTTTTT.